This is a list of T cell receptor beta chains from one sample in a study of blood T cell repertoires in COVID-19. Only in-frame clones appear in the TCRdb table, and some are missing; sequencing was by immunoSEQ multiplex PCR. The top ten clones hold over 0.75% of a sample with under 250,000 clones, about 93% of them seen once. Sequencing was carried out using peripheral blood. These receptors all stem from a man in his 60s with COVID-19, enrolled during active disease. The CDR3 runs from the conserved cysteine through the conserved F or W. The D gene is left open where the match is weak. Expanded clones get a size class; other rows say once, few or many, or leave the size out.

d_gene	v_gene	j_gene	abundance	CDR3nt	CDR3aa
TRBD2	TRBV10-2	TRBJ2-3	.	TGCGCCACCCGACTAGCGGAGGGCACAGATACGCAGTATTTT	CATRLAEGTDTQYF
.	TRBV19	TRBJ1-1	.	TGTGCCAGTAGTCGATTGAAGAAACAGGGTGGCACTGAAGCTTTCTTT	CASSRLKKQGGTEAFF
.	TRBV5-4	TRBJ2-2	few	TGTGCCAGCAGCTTTCCATGGGGAGCGGCCACCGGGGAGCTGTTTTTT	CASSFPWGAATGELFF
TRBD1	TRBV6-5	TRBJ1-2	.	TGTGCCAGCAGTTACGACAGGGGGCGGAGTGGCTACACCTTC	CASSYDRGRSGYTF
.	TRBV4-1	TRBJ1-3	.	TGCGCCAGCAGCCAAGATGACGGGACAATTAGCTCTGGAAACACCATATATTTT	CASSQDDGTISSGNTIYF
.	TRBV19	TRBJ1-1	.	TGTGCCAGTAGTCCGTCCTACCGGGAGAACACTGAAGCTTTCTTT	CASSPSYRENTEAFF
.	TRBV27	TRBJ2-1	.	TGTGCCAGCAGTTCCCCGGGGAGTTCCTACAATGACCAGTTCTTC	CASSSPGSSYNDQFF
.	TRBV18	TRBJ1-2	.	TGTGCCAGCTCACCGGGACTGGATCATAACTATGGCTACACCTTC	CASSPGLDHNYGYTF
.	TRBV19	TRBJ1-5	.	TGTGCCAGTAGTTTAGACTTTCAGCCCCAGCATTTT	CASSLDFQPQHF
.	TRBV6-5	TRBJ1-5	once	TGTGCCAGCAGTTACGGCCGGGGAAGAGATCAGCCCCAGCATTTT	CASSYGRGRDQPQHF
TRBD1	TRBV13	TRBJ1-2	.	TGTGCCAGCAGCTTGGGGCGGGACAGGGGCTCCCTCCGGGGCTACACCTTC	CASSLGRDRGSLRGYTF
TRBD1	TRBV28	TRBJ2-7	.	TGTGCCAGCAGTTTGGGACAGTACGAGCAGTACTTC	CASSLGQYEQYF
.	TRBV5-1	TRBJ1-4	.	TGCGCCAGCAGCGTCAACAGAGCAACTAATGAAAAACTGTTTTTT	CASSVNRATNEKLFF
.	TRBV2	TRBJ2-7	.	TGTGCCAGCAGCCAAGGAAGCGGGTTTCCAGTTAATTACGAGCAGTACTTC	CASSQGSGFPVNYEQYF
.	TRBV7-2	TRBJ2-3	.	TGTGCCGGAGGCACAGATACGCAGTATTTT	CAGGTDTQYF
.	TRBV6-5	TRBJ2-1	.	TGTGCCAGCAGTTACGCCCAGGCATACAATGAGCAGTTCTTC	CASSYAQAYNEQFF
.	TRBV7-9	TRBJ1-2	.	TGTGCCAGCAGCTTAAGGCAGGGTCAGGACAACTATGGCTACACCTTC	CASSLRQGQDNYGYTF
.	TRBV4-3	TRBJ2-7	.	TGCGCCAGCAGCCAAGACTCCAGGGGCTACGAGCAGTACTTC	CASSQDSRGYEQYF